The clone carrying this T cell receptor beta chain was seen a handful of times. The antigen is undetermined. Total RNA, at least 5.5 micrograms per sample, was extracted from PBMCs. The CDR3 is 15 amino acids. CDR1 and CDR2 (germline): MDHEN, SYDVKM. Trimming removed 2 bases from V and 3 bases from J, with 13 bases in between. Sample-barcoded 5' priming and a J-beta primer mix drove a second PCR of about 6 to 12 cycles. Template switching added a 12-random-nucleotide identifier to every cDNA molecule. Sequencing yielded, for each sample, at least 2.5 million paired-end reads carrying CDR3. MiXCR, applied by TCRdb to the 5' RACE reads, yields one record per CDR3 protein. This table holds around 1,500,000 distinct CDR3 sequences, roughly 27% found once. The data originate from a study of blood T cells in healthy people across ages. Study-wide results and caveats: Changes in expanded clonotypes were possibly confounded, as the CMV status of donors was unknown.

Sequencing was done on a sample of blood. This receptor was identified in a young woman in good health. The chain combines TRBV28 with TRBJ1-2; D is uncertain. Here the CDR3 DNA reads TGTGCCAGCAGTTTACCCGCGGGGTCTGACTATGGCTACACCTTC. This sequence encodes CASSLPAGSDYGYTF.